This T cell receptor beta chain was captured in a study of memory CD4+ T cells and cytomegalovirus serostatus. Single viable CD3+CD4+CD8-CD45RO+ cells were sorted as the memory CD4+ T cells. Only in-frame clones appear in the TCRdb table, and some are missing; sequencing was by immunoSEQ multiplex PCR. The repertoire holds around 45,000 clones, around 76% seen once, with around 1.2% in the top ten. The CDR3 has 14 residues. Germline V CDR1 and CDR2: SGHRS, YFSETQ. V shed 0 bases and J shed 4 bases, with 10 bases lying between them. This clone was counted between two and nine times. The TCR comes from an adult in good health and CMV-seropositive. Material for sequencing was memory CD4+ T cells from blood. The genes are TRBV5-1 and TRBJ1-1; D is undetermined. The CDR3 is CASSLEGLRTEAFF. CDR3 DNA sequence: TGCGCCAGCAGCTTGGAAGGGCTTCGCACTGAAGCTTTCTTT.